These T cell receptor beta chains were read from a single sample in a study of shared clonotypes between healthy human individuals. Measured with immunoSEQ multiplex PCR; TCRdb has only the in-frame clones, and not every one. Altogether about 380,000 clones are present, approximately 97% being singletons, with the ten largest covering approximately 0.32%. The sequenced material came from memory CD8+ T cells sorted from blood. These receptors were taken from a man in his thirties or forties in good health. The CDR3 runs from the conserved cysteine through the conserved F or W. The D gene is left open where the match is weak. Size tells how often a clone was seen (once, few, many) or the class of an expanded clone, and some rows leave it out.

>TRBV28|-|TRBJ1-2|TRBD1
CASSPTGLYGYTF
TGTGCCAGCAGTCCGACAGGGCTCTATGGCTACACCTTC
>TRBV4-1|-|TRBJ2-1|TRBD2
CASSTTGSSGEQFF
TGCGCCAGCAGTACGACCGGGTCTAGCGGTGAGCAGTTCTTC
>TRBV7-8|-|TRBJ1-5|-
CASSLSRGSQPQHF
TGTGCCAGCAGCTTATCTCGGGGGAGTCAGCCCCAGCATTTT
>TRBV18|-|TRBJ1-2|-
CASSPPSRAPYGYTF
TGTGCCAGCTCACCCCCCTCGAGGGCGCCCTATGGCTACACCTTC
>TRBV15|medium-sized|TRBJ2-1|-
CATSRVSGEEQFF
TGTGCCACCAGCAGAGTTTCGGGAGAAGAGCAGTTCTTC
>TRBV6-1|-|TRBJ2-4|-
CASSEGLAKNIQYF
TGTGCCAGCAGTGAGGGACTAGCCAAAAACATTCAGTACTTC
>TRBV7-2|once|TRBJ2-7|TRBD2
CASSLVTSGVYEQYF
TGTGCCAGCAGCTTAGTGACTAGCGGGGTCTACGAGCAGTACTTC
>TRBV6-1|-|TRBJ2-1|-
CASIQEGALNEQFF
TGTGCCAGCATTCAGGAGGGGGCCCTCAATGAGCAGTTCTTC
>TRBV6-1|-|TRBJ2-3|-
CASSVLSGTTDTQYF
TGTGCCAGCAGTGTCCTCTCCGGGACAACAGATACGCAGTATTTT
>TRBV9|-|TRBJ2-3|TRBD2
CASSVLAGSGTDTQYF
TGTGCCAGCAGCGTATTAGCGGGTTCTGGCACAGATACGCAGTATTTT
>TRBV7-3|-|TRBJ2-5|-
CASSLGPGETQYF
TGTGCCAGCAGCTTAGGGCCGGGGGAGACCCAGTACTTC
>TRBV28|-|TRBJ2-7|-
CASSLWRSYEQYF
TGTGCCAGCAGTTTATGGAGAAGCTACGAGCAGTACTTC
>TRBV7-9|-|TRBJ1-2|TRBD1
CASSPGTGEGYTF
TGTGCCAGCAGCCCCGGGACAGGGGAGGGCTACACCTTC
>TRBV5-6|-|TRBJ1-1|TRBD1
CASSFGQGTEAFF
TGTGCCAGCAGCTTCGGACAGGGCACTGAAGCTTTCTTT
>TRBV5-6|-|TRBJ2-5|TRBD2
CASSLGLAGGQETQYF
TGTGCCAGCAGCTTGGGACTAGCGGGAGGGCAAGAGACCCAGTACTTC
>TRBV28|-|TRBJ2-5|TRBD2
CASSLASGRGQETQYF
TGTGCCAGCAGTTTGGCTAGCGGGAGAGGCCAAGAGACCCAGTACTTC
>TRBV2|-|TRBJ2-4|-
CASTSDVAKNIQYF
TGTGCCAGCACCAGCGATGTAGCCAAAAACATTCAGTACTTC
>TRBV5-4|-|TRBJ1-1|-
CASSLRALNTEAFF
TGTGCCAGCAGCTTGAGGGCACTGAACACTGAAGCTTTCTTT
>TRBV6-6|-|TRBJ2-1|-
CASSRDSYNEQFF
TGTGCCAGCAGCAGGGACTCCTACAATGAGCAGTTCTTC
>TRBV28|-|TRBJ2-1|TRBD2
CASSSTGGPGSYNEQFF
TGTGCCAGCAGTTCGACGGGAGGGCCCGGGTCCTACAATGAGCAGTTCTTC
>TRBV19|-|TRBJ1-5|-
CASSILGRVNQPQHF
TGTGCCAGTAGTATTCTTGGACGGGTTAATCAGCCCCAGCATTTT
>TRBV28|-|TRBJ1-2|-
CASTSDGYYGYTF
TGTGCCAGCACCTCCGACGGATACTATGGCTACACCTTC
>TRBV6-6|once|TRBJ1-5|-
CASSYSGSNQPQHF
TGTGCCAGCAGTTACTCGGGCAGCAATCAGCCCCAGCATTTT
>TRBV28|-|TRBJ2-3|TRBD2
CASVTSGTDTQYF
TGTGCCAGTGTTACTAGCGGCACAGATACGCAGTATTTT
>TRBV18|-|TRBJ2-1|TRBD2
CASSPSGGYNEQFF
TGTGCCAGCTCACCGAGCGGGGGCTACAATGAGCAGTTCTTC
>TRBV28|once|TRBJ2-3|-
CASRPGQPNTDTQYF
TGTGCCAGCAGGCCAGGACAGCCGAACACAGATACGCAGTATTTT
>TRBV28|-|TRBJ2-7|-
CASSFLVRSRGHF
TGTGCCAGCAGTTTTCTCGTCAGGTCCCGCGGCCACTTC
>TRBV5-1|-|TRBJ2-7|-
CASRRGPQYEQYF
TGCGCCAGCAGGCGGGGCCCTCAGTACGAGCAGTACTTC
>TRBV27|-|TRBJ2-7|TRBD2
CASSYTSGSPEQYF
TGTGCCAGCAGTTACACTAGCGGGAGTCCCGAGCAGTACTTC
>TRBV5-1|-|TRBJ2-2|-
CASSLYIGNTGELFF
TGCGCCAGCAGCTTGTATATAGGGAACACCGGGGAGCTGTTTTTT
>TRBV5-1|-|TRBJ2-1|-
CASSLLVSYNEQFF
TGCGCCAGCAGCTTGCTCGTCTCCTACAATGAGCAGTTCTTC
>TRBV7-9|-|TRBJ1-2|-
CASSPLLRYGYTF
TGTGCCAGCAGCCCACTCCTCCGATATGGCTACACCTTC
>TRBV10-3|-|TRBJ2-7|TRBD1
CAIRDRGVYEQYF
TGTGCCATCCGGGACAGGGGTGTCTACGAGCAGTACTTC
>TRBV11-2|-|TRBJ1-2|-
CASSLDKGDYGYTF
TGTGCCAGCAGCTTAGATAAAGGGGACTATGGCTACACCTTC
>TRBV7-9|-|TRBJ2-1|TRBD2
CASRPGGTSGNSEQFF
TGTGCCAGCAGGCCGGGGGGGACTAGCGGGAATAGTGAGCAGTTCTTC
>TRBV5-4|-|TRBJ2-1|-
CASSLGETPNEQFF
TGTGCCAGCAGCTTGGGGGAGACTCCCAATGAGCAGTTCTTC
>TRBV30|-|TRBJ2-7|-
CARAQGGATTSYEQYF
TGTGCCCGGGCGCAAGGGGGGGCAACTACTTCCTACGAGCAGTACTTC